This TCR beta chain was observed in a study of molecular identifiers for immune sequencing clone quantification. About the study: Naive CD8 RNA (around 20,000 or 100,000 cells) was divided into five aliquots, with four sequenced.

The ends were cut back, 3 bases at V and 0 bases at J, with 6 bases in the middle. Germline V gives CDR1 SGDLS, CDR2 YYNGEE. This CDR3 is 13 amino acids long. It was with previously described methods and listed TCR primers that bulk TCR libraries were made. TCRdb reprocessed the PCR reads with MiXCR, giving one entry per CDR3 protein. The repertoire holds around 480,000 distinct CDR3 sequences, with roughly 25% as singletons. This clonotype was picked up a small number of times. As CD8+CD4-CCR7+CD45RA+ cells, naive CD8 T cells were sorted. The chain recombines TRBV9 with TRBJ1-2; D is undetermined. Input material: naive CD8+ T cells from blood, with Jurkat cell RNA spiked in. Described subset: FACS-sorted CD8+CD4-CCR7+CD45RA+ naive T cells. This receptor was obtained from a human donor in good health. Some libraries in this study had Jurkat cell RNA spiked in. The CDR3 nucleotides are TGTGCCAGCAGCGGGTCAGCTAACTATGGCTACACCTTC. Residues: CASSGSANYGYTF.